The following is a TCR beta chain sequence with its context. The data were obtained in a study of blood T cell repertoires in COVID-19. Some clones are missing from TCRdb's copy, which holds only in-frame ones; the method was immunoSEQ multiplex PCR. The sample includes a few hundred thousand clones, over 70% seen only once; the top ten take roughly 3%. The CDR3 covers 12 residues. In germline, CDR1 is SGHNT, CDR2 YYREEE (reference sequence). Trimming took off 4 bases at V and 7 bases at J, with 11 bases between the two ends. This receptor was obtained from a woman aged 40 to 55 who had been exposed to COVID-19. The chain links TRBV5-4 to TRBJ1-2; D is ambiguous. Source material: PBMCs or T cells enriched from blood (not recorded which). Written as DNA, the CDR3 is TGTGCCAGCAGCCTCACGAGAGCTGGCTACACCTTC. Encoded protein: CASSLTRAGYTF.